Below, 26 T cell receptor beta chains from the same sample are listed, as sequenced in a study of blood T cell repertoires in COVID-19. Measured with immunoSEQ multiplex PCR; TCRdb has only the in-frame clones, and not every one. Of roughly 250,000 clones detected, 88% appear once; the ten largest clones hold roughly 0.8%. Sequenced input: peripheral blood. These receptors were collected from a woman aged 25-40 years with acute or convalescent COVID-19.

V and J are TRBV11-2 and TRBJ2-3, with D unresolved. CDR3 length equals 13 residues. Germline V gene data show CDR1 as SGHAT and CDR2 as FQNNGV. V lost 5 bases, J lost 3 bases, and 9 bases lay in between. The CDR3 loop is CASSPRRTDTQYF. The CDR3 nucleotides are TGTGCCAGCAGCCCCCGCCGGACAGATACGCAGTATTTT.

The V and J genes are TRBV6-5 and TRBJ2-2, with TRBD1 identical over 8 bases. CDR1 is MNHEY and CDR2 is SVGAGI in the germline V gene. J gave up 6 bases and V 5 bases, and 8 bases lay outside the gene matches. CDR3 size: 15 residues. CDR3 DNA: TGTGCCAGCAGTCCCGGACAGGGCTCCCCCGGGGAGCTGTTTTTT. Translation: CASSPGQGSPGELFF.

In DNA, the CDR3 is TGTGCCAGTAGTATTTCAGGGAACTACGAGCAGTACTTC. It codes for CASSISGNYEQYF. This sequence joins TRBV19 and TRBJ2-7; perhaps TRBD1 as D (5 bases). CDR1 and CDR2 from the germline V gene are LNHDA and SQIVND (reference sequence). The V and J ends lost 3 bases and 3 bases respectively, with 9 bases between them. This CDR3 contains 13 residues.

The chain carries TRBV6-1 and TRBJ2-7; tentatively, D is TRBD2 (6 bases). The germline V gene encodes CDR1 MNHNS and CDR2 SASEGT. V was trimmed by 0 bases and J by 4 bases, leaving 13 bases between them. The CDR3 loop spans 15 amino acids. The CDR3 is CASSEAGGTWYEQYF. The CDR3 bases are TGTGCCAGCAGTGAAGCTGGGGGGACCTGGTACGAGCAGTACTTC.

This clone was seen only once. The chain is built from TRBV7-9 and TRBJ2-7; 7 bases align to TRBD1. Germline assignment: CDR1 SEHNR and CDR2 FQNEAQ (reference sequence). With 3 bases clipped from V and 5 bases from J, the junction kept 7 bases outside the gene matches. The CDR3 is 14 amino acids. The CDR3 DNA sequence: TGTGCCAGCAGCTTGCCGACAGGGTCACACGAGCAGTACTTC. Protein: CASSLPTGSHEQYF.

In this sample, this clone turned up once. V gene TRBV7-8 combines with J gene TRBJ2-5; 13 nucleotides line up with TRBD2. CDR1 and CDR2 from the germline V gene are SGHVS and FQNEAQ. The CDR3 extends over 20 amino acids. Trimming took 4 bases from V and 2 from J; bases not matched to a gene: 16. The CDR3 region is CASSWGLGLAGVREQETQYF. As DNA, the CDR3 is TGTGCCAGCAGCTGGGGCCTCGGACTAGCGGGAGTGAGGGAACAAGAGACCCAGTACTTC.

The chain has TRBV29-1 and TRBJ2-1; 10 bases align to TRBD2. The CDR3 covers 13 residues. CDR1 is SQVTM, CDR2 ANQGSEA, per germline. J lost 6 bases, V lost 7 bases, and 6 bases had no gene match. CDR3 bases: TGCAGCGGAGGGCTAGCGGGAGTCAATGAGCAGTTCTTC. Its protein product is CSGGLAGVNEQFF.

This clone has only one observation. DNA of the CDR3: TGTGCCAGCACCCTTTTAAGCCTCGGTGAGCAGTTCTTC. Protein product: CASTLLSLGEQFF. The V call is TRBV12-3 or TRBV12-4, the J call TRBJ2-1; D ambiguous. CDR3 length: 13 amino acids. V shed 7 bases and J shed 9 bases, with 16 bases lying between them.

With regard to this clone: At one end, the junction sequence differs from germline, possibly due to a read error. CDR3: CASRGSRGVNIEAFF. The DNA of the CDR3 is TGTGCCAGCAGGGGATCCAGGGGGGTGAACATTGAAGCTTTCTTT. The chain joins TRBV2 to TRBJ1-1; TRBD1 matches 7 bases. Germline V lookup: CDR1 SNHLY, CDR2 FYNNEI. The CDR3 spans 15 residues.

This clone was detected only a few times. This chain connects TRBV7-2 to TRBJ2-7, with 7 bases that match TRBD2. V shed 1 base and J 9 bases; nucleotides not matched to a gene: 6. The CDR3 runs 13 residues. Germline CDR1 SGHTA, CDR2 FQGNSA. DNA for the CDR3: TGTGCCAGCAGCTTAGGGACGGGAGGTGTGCAGTACTTC. As protein: CASSLGTGGVQYF.

The chain couples TRBV7-2 to TRBJ2-5, with D possibly being TRBD2 (6 bases). The CDR3 runs to 16 residues. The germline V gene has CDR1 SGHTA and CDR2 FQGNSA. Deletions cut 5 bases from V and 3 bases from J, with 19 bases between. The CDR3 bases are TGTGCCAGCAGCCCCCTAGCGTTAATGTGGGAAGAGACCCAGTACTTC. Amino acid sequence: CASSPLALMWEETQYF. Combining the CDR3 with reference TRBV7-2 and TRBJ2-5 gives the whole variable domain GAGVSQSPSNKVTEKGKDVELRCDPISGHTALYWYRQSLGQGLEFLIYFQGNSAPDKSGLPSDRFSAERTGGSVSTLTIQRTQQEDSAVYLCASSPLALMWEETQYFGPGTRLLVL.

The chain has TRBV30 and TRBJ2-7, with D tentatively TRBD1 (6 bases). V dropped 3 bases and J dropped 4 bases, with 13 bases sitting between them. CDR3 length: 13 residues. Germline CDR1 GTSNPN, CDR2 SVGIG (reference sequence). The CDR3 is CAWRRQGLYEQYF. DNA of the CDR3: TGTGCCTGGAGGAGGCAGGGGTTGTACGAGCAGTACTTC.

The V call is TRBV10-3, the J call TRBJ1-1; 9 bases map to TRBD1. With V trimmed by 8 bases and J by 3 bases, 4 bases remained unmatched. In germline, CDR1 is ENHRY, CDR2 SYGVKD. There are 13 residues in the CDR3. CDR3: CAIGGDRDTEAFF. The DNA of the CDR3 is TGTGCCATCGGCGGGGACAGGGACACTGAAGCTTTCTTT.

This chain joins TRBV29-1 and TRBJ2-5, with D unclear. The CDR3 has 10 residues. Germline V lookup: CDR1 SQVTM, CDR2 ANQGSEA. V was trimmed by 3 bases and J by 4 bases, leaving 3 bases between them. The CDR3 DNA reads TGCAGCGTTGACGTAGAGACCCAGTACTTC. This sequence encodes CSVDVETQYF.

This rearrangement joins TRBV7-9 to TRBJ2-1; weak D call: TRBD2 (6 bases). The V gene's germline CDR1 is SEHNR and CDR2 FQNEAQ (reference sequence). Trimming took off 6 bases at V and 0 bases at J, with 9 bases between the two ends. This CDR3 has 14 residues. Here the CDR3 reads CASREGSSYNEQFF. The CDR3 DNA is TGTGCCAGCAGGGAGGGGAGCTCCTACAATGAGCAGTTCTTC.

This chain uses TRBV29-1 with TRBJ2-6, with D tentatively TRBD2 (5 bases). Germline V gives CDR1 SQVTM, CDR2 ANQGSEA. V was pared by 5 bases and J by 1 base, with 6 bases between. The CDR3 contains 13 residues. The CDR3 loop reads CSVRTSGANVLTF. The DNA for the CDR3 is TGCAGCGTTCGGACTTCTGGGGCCAACGTCCTGACTTTC.

The chain recombines TRBV6-5 with TRBJ1-5; possibly TRBD1 for D (6 bases). The CDR3 covers 15 residues. V shed 6 bases and J shed 4 bases, with 16 bases lying between them. Germline V CDR1 and CDR2: MNHEY, SVGAGI. The CDR3 nucleotides read TGTGCCAGCAGGGCGTTGGACAGCTATAATCAGCCCCAGCATTTT. It specifies CASRALDSYNQPQHF.

About this clone itself: At one end, the junction sequence differs from germline, possibly due to a read error. This chain uses TRBV29-1 with TRBJ2-7; maybe TRBD1 (5 bases). The CDR3 totals 12 residues. CDR1 SQVTM and CDR2 ANQGSEA come from the germline V gene. The CDR3 region has the DNA TGCAGCGTTGACCGACAGACTGGAGAAAGGAACTTC. It is translated as CSVDRQTGERNF.

The V gene is TRBV6-1, the J gene TRBJ1-1; D unclear. Trimming cost V 0 bases and J 0 bases, with 8 bases left between them. There are 15 residues in the CDR3. Germline CDR1 reads MNHNS; CDR2 reads SASEGT. The DNA for the CDR3 is TGTGCCAGCAGTGAAGCCCTCTTAATGAACACTGAAGCTTTCTTT. Translating gives CASSEALLMNTEAFF.

This chain uses TRBV7-9 with TRBJ2-5; unclear D gene. Trimming removed 5 bases from V and 2 bases from J, with 21 bases in between. CDR1 SEHNR and CDR2 FQNEAQ come from the germline V gene (reference sequence). The CDR3 spans 17 residues. The CDR3 sequence is CASSPSLTYSTQETQYF. CDR3 DNA sequence: TGTGCCAGCAGCCCTTCCCTGACATACTCAACGCAAGAGACCCAGTACTTC.

This sequence joins TRBV27 and TRBJ2-6; 8 bases agree with TRBD1. The CDR3 is made up of 19 amino acids. V was clipped by 7 bases and J by 1 base; unmatched bases: 15. The germline V gene encodes CDR1 MNHEY and CDR2 SMNVEV (reference sequence). CDR3 nucleotide sequence: TGTGCCAGCACCGACACGACAGGGGCATTCGGATCTGGGGCCAACGTCCTGACTTTC. It yields the protein CASTDTTGAFGSGANVLTF.

This chain links TRBV21-1 with TRBJ1-2. TRBV21-1 is described as a pseudogene. The CDR3 has 15 residues. The CDR3 DNA sequence: TGTGCCAGCAGCAAAGGGGGGGAAACGGGCTATGGCTACACCTTC. This encodes CASSKGGETGYGYTF.

The chain recombines TRBV29-1 with TRBJ1-5, with no clear D. Trimming left V 7 bases short and J 0 bases short, with 7 bases between. The CDR3 has 12 residues. Germline V gives CDR1 SQVTM, CDR2 ANQGSEA. The CDR3 coding sequence is TGCAGCGCTCGTAATAGCAATCAGCCCCAGCATTTT. Its protein product is CSARNSNQPQHF.

This chain links TRBV6-5 with TRBJ2-5; possible D gene TRBD1, 5 bases. CDR1 and CDR2 (germline): MNHEY, SVGAGI. CDR3 length equals 13 residues. With 6 bases removed from V and 1 base from J, the gap between germline ends came to 9 bases. The CDR3 coding sequence is TGTGCCAGCAGCCCAGACAGCCAAGAGACCCAGTACTTC. It codes for CASSPDSQETQYF.

This CDR3 reads CASRINRVGQPQHF. Written as DNA, the CDR3 is TGTGCCAGCCGAATCAACAGGGTCGGGCAGCCCCAGCATTTT. The chain carries TRBV28 and TRBJ1-5, with TRBD1 as a possible D gene (6 bases). CDR1 and CDR2 (germline): MDHEN, SYDVKM. The CDR3 covers 14 residues. V gave up 8 bases and J gave up 7 bases, with 18 bases separating them.

V gene TRBV6-2 or TRBV6-3 combines with J gene TRBJ2-1; TRBD2 matches at 7 bases. Germline trimming cut 0 bases from V and 9 bases from J; bases unmatched to any gene: 5. Germline V gene sequence: CDR1 MNHEY, CDR2 SVGEGT. The CDR3 extends over 14 amino acids. For the CDR3, the DNA is TGTGCCAGCAGTTACTCGGTGGGAGGGTTTGAGCAGTTCTTC. Its protein product is CASSYSVGGFEQFF.